What follows describes a single T cell receptor (beta chain). Its antigen remains unknown. This record belongs to a study of cytomegalovirus exposure and HLA in healthy donors. The length of the CDR3 is 17 residues. The J segment lost 3 bases and the V segment lost 3 bases, leaving 13 bases of the junction unmatched. Germline V CDR1 and CDR2: LNHDA, SQIVND (reference sequence). Study findings and constraints: For TCR beta chains, V- and J-gene trimming was later linked to a missense DCLRE1C variant.

The primer mix had 60 Vbeta and 13 Jbeta primers. Some clones are missing from TCRdb's copy, which holds only in-frame ones; the method was immunoSEQ multiplex PCR. The sample lists more than 100,000 clones; around 77% were seen once. The specimen was PBMCs. V gene TRBV19 combines with J gene TRBJ1-1; 7 bases match TRBD1. This clonotype was sampled from a human donor in good health. Here the CDR3 reads CASSISYRDRRDTEAFF. CDR3 DNA sequence: TGTGCCAGTAGTATTTCGTACCGGGACAGAAGAGACACTGAAGCTTTCTTT.